Reported below is one T cell receptor (beta chain). Its cognate antigen is unknown. Each of the donors was a healthy bone marrow donor. The sample comes from a study of cytomegalovirus exposure and HLA in healthy donors. Study-wide findings and caveats: Approximately 160 TCR beta chains were listed as cytomegalovirus-associated. In a later analysis, TCR beta V- and J-gene trimming showed a link to a missense DCLRE1C variant.

The germline CDR1 and CDR2 sequences are WNHNN and SYGVQD (reference sequence). V lost 7 bases to trimming and J lost 0 bases; unmatched junction nucleotides: 4. This CDR3 has 14 residues. PCR involved 60 Vbeta and 13 Jbeta primers. Clones were sequenced by immunoSEQ multiplex PCR, and TCRdb holds only the in-frame ones, with some missing. The sample records 200,000 to 250,000 clones, roughly 73% being singletons. The receptor was derived from a boy between 10 and 17 years old in good health and CMV-seronegative. What was sequenced was PBMCs. This chain connects TRBV10-1 to TRBJ1-1; 8 nucleotides line up with TRBD1. The CDR3 DNA is TGCGCCAGCAAATCGGACAGGGTGAACACTGAAGCTTTCTTT. Translation: CASKSDRVNTEAFF.